The 16 T cell receptor beta chains given below trace back to one sample, sequenced in a study of cytomegalovirus exposure and HLA in healthy donors. Use of 60 Vbeta and 13 Jbeta primers characterized the PCR. Sequencing used immunoSEQ multiplex PCR; TCRdb keeps in-frame clones, though not all of them. The sample consists of approximately 100,000 clones, less than 80% of them appearing once. The sequenced sample consisted of PBMCs. All receptors come from a man younger than 45 in good health and CMV-seropositive.

This chain uses TRBV20-1 with TRBJ1-2, with a weak D call TRBD1 (5 bases). The CDR3 length is 11 residues. The germline V gene has CDR1 DFQATT and CDR2 SNEGSKA (reference sequence). V lost 0 bases to trimming and J lost 8 bases, with 7 bases between them. For the CDR3, the DNA is TGCAGTGCTAGAGACAGGGAAGGCTACACCTTC. The encoded protein is CSARDREGYTF.

This chain links TRBV14 with TRBJ1-2, with a possible D match to TRBD1 (5 bases). Germline CDR1 is SGHDN and CDR2 is FVKESK. Trimming removed 2 bases at V and 5 bases at J, with 12 bases between. CDR3 size: 14 residues. DNA for the CDR3: TGTGCCAGCAGCCAATTCCGACAGTCGTATGGCTACACCTTC. It encodes CASSQFRQSYGYTF.

This clone has more than one count but fewer than ten. The chain carries TRBV5-6 and TRBJ2-3, with a weak D call TRBD1 (6 bases). V was cut by 2 bases and J by 4 bases, with 20 bases left in between. The length of the CDR3 is 17 residues. Germline V gene lookup returns CDR1 SGHDT and CDR2 YYEEEE. The CDR3 sequence is CASSFYLKGGAPDTQYF. The CDR3 region has the DNA TGTGCCAGCAGCTTCTACTTAAAAGGGGGAGCACCAGATACGCAGTATTTT.

This clone was found a few times. The sample carries other DNA sequences with the same CDR3. The J gene is TRBJ2-3, the V gene TRBV6-1; 14 nucleotides line up with TRBD2. This CDR3 contains 15 residues. Germline assignment: CDR1 MNHNS and CDR2 SASEGT. The V segment lost 3 bases and the J segment 6 bases; nucleotides outside the gene matches: 2. DNA for the CDR3: TGTGCCAGCAGTGAGACTAGCGGGGGGGCTGATACGCAGTATTTT. Its protein product is CASSETSGGADTQYF.

The V call is TRBV6-1, the J call TRBJ2-5; D may be TRBD2 (6 bases). CDR3 length: 13 residues. CDR1 is MNHNS and CDR2 is SASEGT in the germline V gene. The V end lost 5 bases, the J end lost 1 base, and 8 bases lay between the germline ends. The CDR3 loop is CASSTGLQETQYF. The CDR3 DNA is TGTGCCAGCAGTACGGGACTCCAAGAGACCCAGTACTTC.

Note on this clone: The germline gene is not matched at one end of the junction; a read error may be the cause. The J gene is TRBJ2-7, the V gene TRBV7-7; D is perhaps TRBD2 (5 bases). Germline CDR1 SSHAT, CDR2 FNYEAQ (reference sequence). The CDR3 extends over 15 amino acids. The CDR3 sequence: CASSLGPGDSYEQYF. In DNA form, the CDR3 reads TGTGCTAGCAGCTTAGGGCCCGGGGACTCCTACGAGCAGTACTTC.

A few counts support this clone. The chain combines TRBV6-6 with TRBJ1-1, with D tentatively TRBD1 (5 bases). With 7 bases removed from V and 4 bases from J, the gap between germline ends came to 19 bases. CDR3 size: 15 residues. Germline CDR1 MNHNY, CDR2 SVGAGI (reference sequence). CDR3 sequence: CASNPRGEVATEAFF. The DNA for the CDR3 is TGTGCCAGCAACCCAAGGGGTGAGGTGGCCACTGAAGCTTTCTTT.

The CDR3 region has the DNA TGTGCCAGCAGCAGTCCGGGACAGGGGGCACCCGGGGAGCTGTTTTTT. As protein: CASSSPGQGAPGELFF. This chain connects TRBV7-9 to TRBJ2-2; 12 nucleotides match TRBD1. CDR1 is SEHNR, CDR2 FQNEAQ, per germline (reference sequence). Trimming cost V 5 bases and J 6 bases; bases outside gene matches: 7. The CDR3 is 16 amino acids.

The count of this clone is one. The chain recombines TRBV30 with TRBJ2-5; 7 nucleotides align to TRBD2. This CDR3 has 14 amino acids. With 2 bases clipped from V and 11 bases from J, the junction kept 14 bases outside the gene matches. The germline V gene has CDR1 GTSNPN and CDR2 SVGIG (reference sequence). The CDR3 region has the DNA TGTGCCTGGAGTCAAGAACGAGCGGGGATGGTGCAGTACTTC. Translated, it gives CAWSQERAGMVQYF.

The genes are TRBV11-2 and TRBJ1-6, with D possibly TRBD1 on 6 matching bases. The CDR3 contains 15 residues. Germline CDR1 and CDR2: SGHAT and FQNNGV. V lost 5 bases and J lost 8, with 16 bases in between. The CDR3 reads CASSPIRGGYSPLHF. As DNA, the CDR3 is TGTGCCAGCAGCCCGATTAGGGGGGGATATTCACCCCTCCACTTT.

For this clone: Other DNA sequences of this sample code for an identical CDR3. The chain recombines TRBV5-1 with TRBJ1-1; 8 bases are a match to TRBD1. Germline-derived CDR1 and CDR2 are SGHRS and YFSETQ. The length of the CDR3 is 16 residues. The J segment lost 4 bases and the V segment lost 4 bases, leaving 12 bases of the junction unmatched. CDR3 sequence (DNA): TGCGCCAGCAGCCTGGCCGGGACAGGTCCGACCACTGAAGCTTTCTTT. This gives the protein CASSLAGTGPTTEAFF.

This chain links TRBV6-5 with TRBJ1-6; D is possibly TRBD1 (5 bases). This CDR3 contains 13 residues. V was pared by 6 bases and J by 9 bases, with 12 bases between. Germline assignment: CDR1 MNHEY and CDR2 SVGAGI. CDR3 nucleotides: TGTGCCAGCAGCCAAGGGGCGGTTTCACCCCTCCACTTT. Amino acid sequence: CASSQGAVSPLHF.

The V gene is TRBV12-5, the J gene TRBJ2-3, with TRBD1 matching 10 bases. Germline CDR1 reads LGHNT; CDR2 reads FRNRAP. Trimming cost V 4 bases and J 1 base; bases outside gene matches: 8. This CDR3 is built from 17 residues. The CDR3 region has the DNA TGTGCTAGTGGTTCCTCGGACAGGGGGACACGCACAGATACGCAGTATTTT. Translating it yields CASGSSDRGTRTDTQYF.

This clone was recorded a few times. The gene calls are TRBV18 and TRBJ1-4; D uncertain. The CDR3 is 16 amino acids. In germline, CDR1 is KGHSH, CDR2 LQKENI. Trimming took 3 bases from V and 0 from J, leaving 11 bases between them. DNA of the CDR3: TGTGCCAGCTCACCTAATCTAGTTGCAACTAATGAAAAACTGTTTTTT. It translates to CASSPNLVATNEKLFF.

The V call is TRBV7-8, the J call TRBJ2-3, with D maybe TRBD1 (6 bases). CDR1 is SGHVS and CDR2 is FQNEAQ in the germline V gene. This CDR3 is built from 16 residues. Trimming cost V 6 bases and J 2 bases, with 18 bases left between them. The CDR3 sequence is CASRTKRTGYTDTQYF. For the CDR3, the DNA is TGTGCCAGCAGGACAAAACGAACAGGGTACACAGATACGCAGTATTTT. Drawing the rest from reference TRBV7-8 and TRBJ2-3, the complete variable domain is GAGVSQSPRYKVAKRGQDVALRCDPISGHVSLFWYQQALGQGPEFLTYFQNEAQLDKSGLPSDRFFAERPEGSVSTLKIQRTQQEDSAVYLCASRTKRTGYTDTQYFGPGTRLTVL.

V is TRBV5-1 and J is TRBJ1-2; weak D call: TRBD1 (6 bases). This CDR3 has 14 amino acids. Germline CDR1 and CDR2: SGHRS and YFSETQ. Trimming removed 0 bases at V and 8 bases at J, with 14 bases between. The CDR3 DNA reads TGCGCCAGCAGCTTGGTAGCACAGGGTAACGGCTACACCTTC. The encoded protein is CASSLVAQGNGYTF.